Listed below are T cell receptor beta chains from one sample, sequenced in a study of blood T cell repertoires in COVID-19. Some clones are missing from TCRdb's copy, which holds only in-frame ones; the method was immunoSEQ multiplex PCR. This table holds fewer than 300,000 clones, around 82% found once. Specimen: peripheral blood. The receptors were gathered from a woman aged 18-29 years with acute or convalescent COVID-19. CDR3s include the opening cysteine and the closing phenylalanine or tryptophan. Fields, in order: clone size, D gene, V gene, J gene, CDR3 protein, CDR3 DNA. D genes are given only for firm matches. Some rows have no size entry. The others give once, few or many, or a class for an expanded clone.

-,-,TRBV10-3,TRBJ2-5,CAISEIARGSGVQETQYF,TGTGCCATCAGTGAAATCGCTCGTGGTAGCGGAGTGCAAGAGACCCAGTACTTC
-,TRBD1,TRBV25-1,TRBJ2-7,CASSLGGHEQYF,TGTGCCAGCAGTTTAGGGGGCCACGAGCAGTACTTC
-,-,TRBV19,TRBJ2-1,CASSRGELSYNEQFF,TGTGCCAGTAGCAGGGGGGAGCTATCCTACAATGAGCAGTTCTTC
-,TRBD2,TRBV7-2,TRBJ2-7,CASSYSAGLAEQYF,TGTGCCAGCAGCTATTCAGCGGGACTCGCGGAGCAGTACTTC
-,-,TRBV24-1,TRBJ2-5,CATSTGAQETQYF,TGTGCCACGTCGACAGGTGCCCAAGAGACCCAGTACTTC
-,TRBD2,TRBV6-5,TRBJ2-1,CATKTSGYNEQFF,TGTGCCACCAAGACTAGCGGTTACAATGAGCAGTTCTTC
-,TRBD2,TRBV4-3,TRBJ2-7,CASSQDRGVDYEQYF,TGCGCCAGCAGCCAAGATCGGGGGGTGGACTACGAGCAGTACTTC
-,-,TRBV6-1,TRBJ2-1,CASSDRLENFYNEQFF,TGTGCCAGCAGTGACCGACTAGAGAACTTTTACAATGAGCAGTTCTTC
-,TRBD1,TRBV2,TRBJ2-5,CASSARDRGLETQYF,TGTGCCAGCAGTGCCCGGGACAGGGGGCTGGAGACCCAGTACTTC
-,TRBD2,TRBV19,TRBJ2-3,CATKWREGLLDTQYF,TGTGCCACCAAATGGCGGGAGGGCCTATTAGATACGCAGTATTTT
-,TRBD1,TRBV29-1,TRBJ1-1,CSIAGTGWEAFF,TGCAGCATCGCCGGGACAGGGTGGGAAGCTTTCTTT
-,-,TRBV5-1,TRBJ1-1,CASSLDLGGQTEAFF,TGCGCCAGCAGCTTGGACTTGGGGGGGCAGACTGAAGCTTTCTTT
-,TRBD1,TRBV7-7,TRBJ2-5,CASSYGTGGQETQYF,TGTGCTAGCAGCTACGGGACAGGGGGCCAAGAGACCCAGTACTTC
-,TRBD1,TRBV27,TRBJ1-1,CASSPLPGTGVVEAFF,TGTGCCAGCAGTCCCCTGCCCGGGACAGGGGTTGTTGAAGCTTTCTTT
-,-,TRBV4-3,TRBJ2-2,CASSQDPRGAGELFF,TGCGCCAGCAGCCAAGATCCTCGCGGCGCCGGGGAGCTGTTTTTT
once,-,TRBV13,TRBJ2-5,CASSPTSTGQETQYF,TGTGCCAGCAGCCCGACCTCGACGGGTCAAGAGACCCAGTACTTC
-,TRBD1,TRBV4-3,TRBJ1-2,CASSQGPGQGPHYGYTF,TGCGCCAGCAGCCAAGGGCCGGGACAGGGGCCCCACTATGGCTACACCTTC
-,-,TRBV11-1,TRBJ2-5,CASRPDNQETQYF,TGTGCCAGCAGACCGGACAACCAAGAGACCCAGTACTTC
-,-,TRBV27,TRBJ1-2,CASSLRGGLYGYTF,TGTGCCAGCAGTTTAAGAGGAGGACTCTATGGCTACACCTTC
-,-,TRBV30,TRBJ1-3,CAWSSPGGFGNTIYF,TGTGCCTGGAGTTCCCCCGGGGGGTTCGGAAACACCATATATTTT
-,TRBD2,TRBV30,TRBJ2-1,CAWSAGTLGLAEGYNEQFF,TGTGCCTGGAGTGCCGGGACACTCGGACTAGCGGAAGGCTACAATGAGCAGTTCTTC
-,-,TRBV7-6,TRBJ2-1,CASSFNIPGSSYNEQFF,TGTGCCAGCAGCTTCAATATACCCGGGAGCTCCTACAATGAGCAGTTCTTC
-,-,TRBV2,TRBJ2-2,CASRGTRTGELFF,TGTGCCAGCAGGGGCACCAGGACCGGGGAGCTGTTTTTT
-,TRBD2,TRBV7-6,TRBJ2-7,CASSYRAGGRYEQYF,TGTGCCAGCAGTTACCGAGCGGGAGGGCGCTACGAGCAGTACTTC
-,-,TRBV7-6,TRBJ1-6,CASSLAVSGRGVTNSPLHF,TGTGCCAGCAGCTTAGCGGTGTCGGGCAGGGGAGTCACCAATTCACCCCTCCACTTT
-,-,TRBV2,TRBJ2-1,CASREGSYSYNEQFF,TGTGCCAGCAGAGAAGGGAGTTACTCCTACAATGAGCAGTTCTTC
-,-,TRBV19,TRBJ2-7,CASSTYPMTATYEQYF,TGTGCCAGTAGTACCTACCCCATGACAGCAACCTACGAGCAGTACTTC
-,TRBD1,TRBV19,TRBJ1-3,CASSMGQGRSTSGNTIYF,TGTGCCAGTAGTATGGGACAGGGGCGCTCCACCTCTGGAAACACCATATATTTT
-,-,TRBV21-1,TRBJ2-1,CASSKTGGAIYNEQFF,TGTGCCAGCAGCAAAACGGGGGGAGCTATCTACAATGAGCAGTTCTTC
-,-,TRBV5-5,TRBJ2-7,CASSSKAGGGYEQYF,TGTGCCAGCAGCTCCAAAGCGGGTGGAGGCTACGAGCAGTACTTC
few,TRBD2,TRBV25-1,TRBJ2-2,CASFTGTSGANTGELFF,TGTGCCAGCTTTACCGGGACTAGCGGCGCGAACACCGGGGAGCTGTTTTTT
-,TRBD2,TRBV14,TRBJ2-7,CASSRGLGQYF,TGTGCCAGCAGCCGGGGACTAGGGCAGTACTTC
-,-,TRBV6-6,TRBJ2-2,CASSYGPGRDTGELFF,TGTGCCAGCAGTTACGGTCCGGGAAGGGACACCGGGGAGCTGTTTTTT
-,TRBD1,TRBV7-8,TRBJ2-7,CASSLPTGTSYEQYF,TGTGCCAGCAGCCTACCGACAGGGACCTCCTACGAGCAGTACTTC
-,TRBD1,TRBV10-3,TRBJ1-4,CAISESFTTGGEKLFF,TGTGCCATCAGTGAGTCCTTCACGACAGGGGGTGAAAAACTGTTTTTT
few,TRBD1,TRBV5-1,TRBJ1-1,CASSPEGGPGEAFF,TGCGCCAGCAGCCCGGAAGGGGGCCCCGGTGAAGCTTTCTTT
once,-,TRBV6-2/TRBV6-3,TRBJ2-1,CASSYQGGRKINEQFF,TGTGCCAGCAGTTACCAGGGCGGTCGGAAAATCAATGAGCAGTTCTTC
-,-,TRBV5-4,TRBJ1-2,CASSGNREGRGYTF,TGTGCCAGCAGCGGAAACAGGGAGGGTAGGGGCTACACCTTC
once,TRBD1,TRBV5-6,TRBJ2-1,CASSLYPGGPERLYNEQFF,TGTGCCAGCAGCTTGTACCCAGGGGGCCCGGAGAGACTTTACAATGAGCAGTTCTTC
-,TRBD2,TRBV19,TRBJ2-3,CASSIGTSGSLTDTQYF,TGTGCCAGTAGTATTGGGACTAGCGGGAGCCTCACAGATACGCAGTATTTT
-,-,TRBV14,TRBJ2-1,CASSQDRRVAWAYNEQFF,TGTGCCAGCAGCCAAGACCGGAGGGTAGCTTGGGCCTACAATGAGCAGTTCTTC
-,-,TRBV28,TRBJ1-6,CASSFSLQRANSPLHF,TGTGCCAGCAGTTTTTCCCTCCAGAGGGCCAATTCACCCCTCCACTTT
-,-,TRBV23-1,TRBJ2-4,CASSQSAVQGTIAKNIQYF,TGCGCCAGCAGTCAATCGGCAGTGCAGGGCACGATAGCCAAAAACATTCAGTACTTC
once,-,TRBV3-1/TRBV3-2,TRBJ1-1,CASSRAGTNTEAFF,TGTGCCAGCAGCCGAGCAGGGACTAACACTGAAGCTTTCTTT
once,TRBD1,TRBV28,TRBJ1-2,CASSPGQGAGYTF,TGTGCCAGCAGTCCAGGACAGGGGGCTGGCTACACCTTC
-,TRBD1,TRBV27,TRBJ1-6,CASSPGGPYNSPLHF,TGTGCCAGCAGCCCAGGGGGGCCATATAATTCACCCCTCCACTTT
-,-,TRBV14,TRBJ1-1,CASSLNLRGTEAFF,TGTGCCAGCAGCCTTAACTTACGGGGGACTGAAGCTTTCTTT
-,TRBD2,TRBV5-5,TRBJ2-2,CASNTGTSFTGELFF,TGTGCCAGCAATACCGGGACTAGCTTCACCGGGGAGCTGTTTTTT
-,-,TRBV6-5,TRBJ2-7,CASRWTAEQYF,TGTGCCAGCAGGTGGACAGCCGAGCAGTACTTC
-,-,TRBV3-1/TRBV3-2,TRBJ1-2,CASSQGAGAYYGYTF,TGTGCCAGCAGCCAAGGGGCAGGGGCCTACTATGGCTACACCTTC
-,-,TRBV24-1,TRBJ2-5,CATSDTTVQETQYF,TGTGCCACCAGTGATACGACAGTTCAAGAGACCCAGTACTTC
-,TRBD1,TRBV27,TRBJ2-1,CASSLSTMWGQGGNEQFF,TGTGCCAGCAGTTTATCTACCATGTGGGGACAGGGGGGTAATGAGCAGTTCTTC
-,TRBD1,TRBV7-2,TRBJ1-2,CASSLSGTGGGYGYTF,TGTGCCAGCAGCTTAAGCGGGACAGGGGGCGGGTATGGCTACACCTTC
-,-,TRBV7-2,TRBJ2-5,CASGTLSAGFRRKETQYF,TGTGCCAGCGGAACCCTTAGCGCGGGATTTAGGCGCAAAGAGACCCAGTACTTC
-,TRBD1,TRBV5-1,TRBJ1-1,CASSAGQGGTEAFF,TGCGCCAGCAGCGCGGGCCAGGGGGGCACTGAAGCTTTCTTT
-,TRBD2,TRBV4-3,TRBJ2-1,CASSQGLAGNEQFF,TGCGCCAGCAGCCAAGGGCTAGCGGGAAATGAGCAGTTCTTC
-,TRBD2,TRBV19,TRBJ2-1,CASSLQRGGYNEQFF,TGTGCCAGTAGTCTCCAGCGGGGGGGCTACAATGAGCAGTTCTTC
-,TRBD2,TRBV9,TRBJ2-5,CASSPRLAGGQETQYF,TGTGCCAGCAGCCCGCGACTAGCGGGAGGCCAAGAGACCCAGTACTTC
-,TRBD2,TRBV19,TRBJ2-7,CASSPAGTSPYEQYF,TGTGCCAGTAGCCCAGCGGGGACTAGTCCCTACGAGCAGTACTTC
-,TRBD1,TRBV18,TRBJ2-3,CASSPGQGSRDTQYF,TGTGCCAGCTCACCAGGACAGGGGAGTAGAGATACGCAGTATTTT